The clone carrying this T cell receptor (beta chain) was recorded many times. The antigen is undetermined. The time point was: pre-sensitization, week 0. The treatment denotes: therapeutic diphenylcyclopropenone sensitization with weekly scalp DPC. After removal of 0 bases from V and 0 bases from J, the junction contained 2 bases not matched to a gene. CDR1 MNHEY and CDR2 SVGAGI come from the germline V gene. The CDR3 is made up of 18 amino acids. The study's library attached unique molecular identifiers to single cDNA molecules. TCRdb recomputed calls from the RACE reads with MiXCR, one row per CDR3 protein. The data contain roughly 50,000 distinct CDR3 sequences, more than 7.5% of them singletons. These data originate in a study of human T cells and chemical hapten exposure. General observations from the study: Expanded TCRs showed more large CDR3 clusters than pre-sensitization or healthy control sets. Patch test score showed a positive correlation with PT1 expanded TCR counts.

This TCR derives from a man aged 40-55 years with alopecia areata. Some clones in this sample may be carry-over from other donors' samples. The source material was whole blood, sampled in connection with sensitization to the hapten diphenylcyclopropenone (DPC). The chain has TRBV6-5 and TRBJ2-1, with 13 bases matching TRBD2. In DNA form, the CDR3 reads TGTGCCAGCAGTTACTCGGGACTAGCGGGGAGCTCCTACAATGAGCAGTTCTTC. It codes for CASSYSGLAGSSYNEQFF.